This is a list of T cell receptor beta chains from one sample in a study of human T cells and chemical hapten exposure. MiXCR, run by TCRdb on the RACE reads, gives a single entry per CDR3 protein. The sample comprises about 300,000 distinct CDR3 sequences, over 5% of which are singletons, and around 8.8% rests with the top ten. The sequencing used whole blood, collected in connection with sensitization to the hapten diphenylcyclopropenone (DPC). These receptor sequences come from a woman younger than 35 with alopecia areata. Some clones in this sample may be carry-over from other donors' samples. Each CDR3 is given with its conserved first and last residue. The D gene is left open where the match is weak. Clone size is shown for a subset of rows, as once, few, many or a class of expanded clone.

>TRBJ2-3|TRBD2|TRBV12-3/TRBV12-4|many
CASSTSGVGSDTQYF
TGTGCCAGCAGTACTAGCGGGGTCGGGTCAGATACGCAGTATTTT
>TRBJ2-7|-|TRBV19|few
CASSIDLGQSYEQYF
TGTGCCAGTAGTATAGATCTAGGACAGTCCTACGAGCAGTACTTC
>TRBJ1-1|-|TRBV28|few
CASSLMDLGTEAFF
TGTGCCAGCAGTTTAATGGACCTAGGCACTGAAGCTTTCTTT
>TRBJ2-5|TRBD2|TRBV15|many
CATSSLSSGAQETQYF
TGTGCCACCAGCAGTTTGTCTAGCGGCGCCCAAGAGACCCAGTACTTC
>TRBJ2-3|TRBD2|TRBV27|few
CASSSDSRLAGRTDTQYF
TGTGCCAGCAGTTCCGACTCCAGACTAGCGGGCCGCACAGATACGCAGTATTTT
>TRBJ1-5|TRBD1|TRBV29-1|few
CSVGVGDRGRSQPQHF
TGCAGCGTTGGAGTCGGGGACAGGGGGAGGAGTCAGCCCCAGCATTTT
>TRBJ1-5|-|TRBV4-1|many
CASSQGLANQPQHF
TGCGCCAGCAGCCAAGGTTTGGCCAATCAGCCCCAGCATTTT
>TRBJ1-1|-|TRBV29-1|many
CSAGGKNTEAFF
TGCAGCGCCGGAGGGAAAAACACTGAAGCTTTCTTT
>TRBJ2-3|-|TRBV9|many
CASSVVGTDTQYF
TGTGCCAGCAGCGTAGTTGGCACAGATACGCAGTATTTT
>TRBJ2-7|-|TRBV14|few
CASSQGQAYEQYF
TGTGCCAGCAGCCAAGGGCAGGCCTACGAGCAGTACTTC
>TRBJ2-2|-|TRBV7-2|many
CASSLDRYTGELFF
TGTGCCAGCAGCCTGGACAGATACACCGGGGAGCTGTTTTTT
>TRBJ2-3|-|TRBV10-3|many
CVSRPGSTDTQYF
TGTGTCTCTCGCCCGGGGAGCACAGATACGCAGTATTTT
>TRBJ2-7|-|TRBV6-5|-
CASSPDRTYEQYF
TGTGCCAGCAGTCCTGACAGGACCTACGAGCAGTACTTC
>TRBJ2-2|-|TRBV6-5|many
CASTRTLNTGELFF
TGTGCCAGCACCCGGACACTTAACACCGGGGAGCTGTTTTTT
>TRBJ1-1|TRBD1|TRBV3-1|many
CASSPYPGTGKGYTEAFF
TGTGCCAGCAGCCCTTACCCTGGGACAGGGAAGGGGTACACTGAAGCTTTCTTT
>TRBJ2-1|TRBD2|TRBV2|few
CASRGIGLAGGASYNEQFF
TGTGCCAGCAGGGGCATAGGACTAGCGGGGGGGGCCTCCTACAATGAGCAGTTCTTC
>TRBJ2-7|-|TRBV28|-
CASNKHGEQYF
TGTGCCAGCAACAAACACGGGGAGCAGTACTTC
>TRBJ2-5|-|TRBV10-3|-
CAISESGGLETQYF
TGTGCCATCAGTGAGTCGGGGGGCCTAGAGACCCAGTACTTC
>TRBJ2-5|-|TRBV7-2|few
CASSINMGSTETQYF
TGTGCCAGCAGCATAAACATGGGGTCAACCGAGACCCAGTACTTC
>TRBJ1-6|-|TRBV9|-
CASSPQYGAENSPLHF
TGTGCCAGCAGCCCTCAGTATGGAGCGGAGAATTCACCCCTCCACTTT
>TRBJ1-5|-|TRBV28|many
CASSFGRRSGRAQPQHF
TGTGCCAGCAGTTTTGGCCGCCGTTCGGGGAGAGCCCAGCCCCAGCATTTT
>TRBJ1-3|-|TRBV20-1|many
CSARDHPGGGNTIYF
TGCAGTGCTAGAGATCATCCGGGTGGTGGAAACACCATATATTTT